The 15 T cell receptor beta chains given below trace back to one sample, sequenced in a study of T cell repertoires in cytomegalovirus infection. Using its own MiXCR run on the reads, TCRdb lists one record per CDR3 protein. In the table there are 200,000 to 250,000 distinct CDR3 sequences, roughly 22% of which are singletons. Input material: CD8+ T cells from PBMCs. The receptors shown here come from a human donor in good health (CMV status not recorded). Some clones in this sample may be carry-over from other donors' samples.

The chain has TRBV14 and TRBJ1-5; 7 nucleotides line up with TRBD1. Trimming removed 5 bases from V and 9 bases from J; junction bases left unmatched: 7. Per germline, CDR1 SGHDN and CDR2 FVKESK. The CDR3 is 13 amino acids. CDR3 amino acids: CASSSGGDRPQHF. The DNA of the CDR3 is TGTGCCAGCAGCTCAGGAGGGGACAGGCCCCAGCATTTT.

V is TRBV7-3 and J is TRBJ2-3, with 9 bases aligning to TRBD2. Trimming at V came to 5 bases and at J to 2 bases, leaving 8 bases not matched to a gene. The germline CDR1 and CDR2 sequences are SGHTA and FQGTGA. There are 16 residues in the CDR3. The CDR3, as DNA: TGTGCCAGCAGCCGCGGGACTAGCCGCGCCACAGATACGCAGTATTTT. Encoded protein: CASSRGTSRATDTQYF.

This chain joins TRBV3-1 and TRBJ2-1, with 10 bases matching TRBD2. Germline CDR1 LGHDT, CDR2 YNNKEL (reference sequence). J was trimmed by 9 bases and V by 5 bases; bases with no gene match: 7. The CDR3 has 14 amino acids. CDR3 coding DNA: TGTGCCAGCAGCGTACCGGGACTAGCGATTGAGCAGTTCTTC. The encoded protein is CASSVPGLAIEQFF.

This clonotype was observed many times. The chain has TRBV4-1 and TRBJ1-1, with D unclear. The CDR3 runs 15 residues. The germline V gene encodes CDR1 MGHRA and CDR2 YSYEKL. V lost 1 base, J lost 3 bases, and 12 bases lay in between. The CDR3 sequence is CASSQALGSHTEAFF. As DNA, the CDR3 is TGCGCCAGCAGCCAAGCGCTGGGGAGCCACACTGAAGCTTTCTTT.

The sample holds a few counts of this clonotype. The J gene is TRBJ1-2, the V gene TRBV12-3 or TRBV12-4; D uncertain. V was shortened by 3 bases and J by 0 bases, with 20 bases between the two germline ends. This CDR3 contains 18 residues. CDR3 loop: CASSFPQDGTSPNYGYTF. The DNA of the CDR3 is TGTGCCAGCAGTTTTCCCCAGGATGGAACCAGCCCTAACTATGGCTACACCTTC.

This clonotype was seen at least ten times. This chain uses TRBV28 with TRBJ2-3; TRBD1 aligns across 7 bases. J lost 5 bases, V lost 4 bases, and 9 bases had no gene match. Germline V lookup: CDR1 MDHEN, CDR2 SYDVKM. This CDR3 is built from 15 residues. The CDR3 DNA sequence: TGTGCCAGCAGTTCCCGGGACAGAAATGAAGATACGCAGTATTTT. Translation gives CASSSRDRNEDTQYF.

This clonotype was counted between two and nine times. The chain couples TRBV7-2 to TRBJ2-1, with D possibly TRBD1 on 6 matching bases. V was shortened by 1 base and J by 1 base, with 14 bases between the two germline ends. Germline values: CDR1 SGHTA, CDR2 FQGNSA. This CDR3 contains 17 residues. In nucleotides, the CDR3 is TGTGCCAGCAGCTTAGTAAACAGGGATGGGTCCTACAATGAGCAGTTCTTC. This gives the protein CASSLVNRDGSYNEQFF.

CDR3 amino acids: CASSFGQGTHYGYTF. For the CDR3, the DNA is TGTGCCAGCAGCTTTGGACAGGGAACGCACTATGGCTACACCTTC. This sequence joins TRBV5-4 and TRBJ1-2, with 8 bases identical to TRBD1. Germline CDR1 and CDR2: SGHNT and YYREEE (reference sequence). Germline trimming cut 2 bases from V and 3 bases from J; bases unmatched to any gene: 6. The CDR3 has 15 residues.

The chain has TRBV5-5 and TRBJ2-5; no firm D call. Trimming shortened V by 3 bases and J by 3 bases, and 12 bases separated the two germline ends. The CDR3 is 14 amino acids. Germline CDR1 SGHKS, CDR2 YYEKEE (reference sequence). The CDR3 nucleotides read TGTGCCAGCAGCTATCCCAGTCTAGAAGAGACCCAGTACTTC. Protein product: CASSYPSLEETQYF. The variable domain in full, with the rest retrieved from reference TRBV5-5 and TRBJ2-5, is DAGVTQSPTHLIKTRGQQVTLRCSPISGHKSVSWYQQVLGQGPQFIFQYYEKEERGRGNFPDRFSARQFPNYSSELNVNALLLGDSALYLCASSYPSLEETQYFGPGTRLLVL.

This chain links TRBV29-1 with TRBJ1-2, with 11 bases matching TRBD1. Trimming took 6 bases from V and 3 from J; bases not matched to a gene: 9. The CDR3 has 15 amino acids. CDR1 SQVTM and CDR2 ANQGSEA come from the germline V gene. The CDR3 nucleotides read TGCAGCGTAGCCGGGACAGGGGGGCATGACTATGGCTACACCTTC. Translated, it gives CSVAGTGGHDYGYTF.

This clonotype was counted between two and nine times. The rearrangement links TRBV7-6 to TRBJ2-7; D gene uncertain. The CDR3 is 14 residues long. CDR1 SGHVS and CDR2 FNYEAQ come from the germline V gene. The ends were cut back, 2 bases at V and 3 bases at J, with 11 bases in the middle. This CDR3 is CASSLSTGGYEQYF. CDR3 DNA: TGTGCCAGCAGCTTATCCACGGGCGGCTACGAGCAGTACTTC.

The chain joins TRBV28 to TRBJ2-2; D is unclear. V lost 3 bases and J 5 bases, leaving 16 bases between the germline ends. Looked up from germline, CDR1 is MDHEN and CDR2 is SYDVKM. The CDR3 runs 16 residues. CDR3 protein: CASSFRTRWGTGELFF. DNA of the CDR3: TGTGCCAGCAGTTTTCGCACCAGGTGGGGAACCGGGGAGCTGTTTTTT.

A few counts support this clonotype. V gene TRBV2 combines with J gene TRBJ2-1; 13 bases match TRBD2. This CDR3 spans 17 amino acids. The V gene's germline CDR1 is SNHLY and CDR2 FYNNEI. V lost 7 bases, J lost 5 bases, and 11 bases stayed unmatched. Here the CDR3 DNA reads TGTGCCAGCACTGAGACTAGCGGGGGGCAGGTCGACAATGAGCAGTTCTTC. Residues: CASTETSGGQVDNEQFF.

V and J are TRBV7-8 and TRBJ1-1; a possible D gene is TRBD1 (5 bases). The CDR3 contains 15 residues. Trimming shortened V by 5 bases and J by 6 bases, and 19 bases separated the two germline ends. Germline V gene data show CDR1 as SGHVS and CDR2 as FQNEAQ. CDR3 amino acids: CASSPPGGSGAEAFF. The CDR3 DNA sequence: TGTGCCAGCAGCCCCCCTGGGGGGTCGGGTGCTGAAGCTTTCTTT. The full variable domain, completed using reference TRBV7-8 and TRBJ1-1, is GAGVSQSPRYKVAKRGQDVALRCDPISGHVSLFWYQQALGQGPEFLTYFQNEAQLDKSGLPSDRFFAERPEGSVSTLKIQRTQQEDSAVYLCASSPPGGSGAEAFFGQGTRLTVV.

The rearrangement links TRBV6-1 to TRBJ2-1; TRBD2 might be the D (7 bases). CDR1 is MNHNS, CDR2 SASEGT, per germline. The ends were cut back, 8 bases at V and 7 bases at J, with 12 bases in the middle. The CDR3 extends over 12 amino acids. CDR3 protein: CASSGGSNEQFF. The CDR3 bases are TGTGCCAGCTCGGGGGGCTCGAATGAGCAGTTCTTC.